The present T cell receptor (beta chain) was sequenced within a study of T cells in Graves' hyperthyroidism and ophthalmopathy. The study left out patients who had uncontrolled infection, other autoimmune disease, pregnancy or lactation. Clinicians diagnosed patients from clinical symptoms, serum thyroxine and TRAb, thyroid ultrasound and orbital computed tomography. RNA transcripts were the template for amplifying TCR beta CDR3 regions. The HTBI primer set was used in a first-round RT-PCR of the TCR CDR3. MiXCR, run by TCRdb on the multiplex PCR reads, gives a single entry per CDR3 protein. The data show more than 450,000 distinct CDR3 sequences, with 15% to 20% seen just once and 45% to 50% held by the top ten. In regard to this clonotype: As yet, its antigen is unknown.

Study-wide results and limits: Ophthalmopathy stood apart from stable hyperthyroidism in a 13 V-J model.

This CDR3 has 14 amino acids. Trimming left V 8 bases short and J 8 bases short, with 19 bases between. Per the germline V gene, CDR1 is ENHRY and CDR2 is SYGVKD. The chain uses TRBV10-3 and TRBJ2-1, with D perhaps matching TRBD1 or TRBD2 (6 bases each). The clonotype was recovered from a man in his forties with Graves' ophthalmopathy. Sequencing used blood. CDR3 sequence: CAISEGGLGDEQFF. CDR3 coding DNA: TGTGCCATCTCGGAGGGGGGCTTAGGGGATGAGCAGTTCTTC.